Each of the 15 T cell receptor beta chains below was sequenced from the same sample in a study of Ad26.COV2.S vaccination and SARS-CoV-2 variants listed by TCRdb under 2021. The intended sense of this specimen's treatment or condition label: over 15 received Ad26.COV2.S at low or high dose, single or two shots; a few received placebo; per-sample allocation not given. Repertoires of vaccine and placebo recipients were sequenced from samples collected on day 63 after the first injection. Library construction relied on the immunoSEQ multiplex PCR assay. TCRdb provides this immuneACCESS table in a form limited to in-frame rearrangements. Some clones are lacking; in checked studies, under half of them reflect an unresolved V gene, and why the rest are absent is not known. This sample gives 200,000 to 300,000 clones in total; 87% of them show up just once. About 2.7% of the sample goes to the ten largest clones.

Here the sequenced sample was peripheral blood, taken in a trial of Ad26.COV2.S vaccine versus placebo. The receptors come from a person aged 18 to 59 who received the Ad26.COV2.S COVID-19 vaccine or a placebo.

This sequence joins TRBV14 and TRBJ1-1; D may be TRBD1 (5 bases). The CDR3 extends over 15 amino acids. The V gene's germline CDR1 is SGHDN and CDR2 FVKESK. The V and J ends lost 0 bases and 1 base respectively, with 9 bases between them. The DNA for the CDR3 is TGTGCCAGCAGCCAAGAGGGAAGGGGGAACACTGAAGCTTTCTTT. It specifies CASSQEGRGNTEAFF.

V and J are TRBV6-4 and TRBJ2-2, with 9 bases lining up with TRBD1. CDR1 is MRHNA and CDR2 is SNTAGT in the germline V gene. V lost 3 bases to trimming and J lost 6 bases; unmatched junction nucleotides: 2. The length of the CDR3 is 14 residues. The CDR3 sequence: CASSEGTGPGELFF. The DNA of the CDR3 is TGTGCCAGCAGTGAAGGGACAGGGCCCGGGGAGCTGTTTTTT.

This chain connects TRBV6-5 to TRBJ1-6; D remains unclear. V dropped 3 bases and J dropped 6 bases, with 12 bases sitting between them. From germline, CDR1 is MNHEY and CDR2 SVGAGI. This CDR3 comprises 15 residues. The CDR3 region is CASSYRQISNSPLHF. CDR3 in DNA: TGTGCCAGCAGTTATCGGCAGATAAGTAATTCACCCCTCCACTTT.

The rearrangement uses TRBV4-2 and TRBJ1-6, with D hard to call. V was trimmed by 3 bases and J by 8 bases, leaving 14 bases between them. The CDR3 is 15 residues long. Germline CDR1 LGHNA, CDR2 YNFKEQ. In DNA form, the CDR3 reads TGTGCCAGCAGCCACCGCCGGGATGACGATTCACCCCTCCACTTT. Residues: CASSHRRDDDSPLHF.

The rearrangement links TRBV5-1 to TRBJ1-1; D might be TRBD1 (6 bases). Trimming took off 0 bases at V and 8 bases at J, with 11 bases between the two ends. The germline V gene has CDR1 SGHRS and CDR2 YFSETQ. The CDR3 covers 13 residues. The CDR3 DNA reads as TGCGCCAGCAGCTTGGGGGGCCAGGGGGAAGCTTTCTTT. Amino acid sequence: CASSLGGQGEAFF.

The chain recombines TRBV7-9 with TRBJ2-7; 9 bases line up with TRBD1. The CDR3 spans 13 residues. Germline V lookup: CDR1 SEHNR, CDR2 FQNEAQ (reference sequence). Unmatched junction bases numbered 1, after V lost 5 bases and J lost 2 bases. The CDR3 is CASSRDRAYEQYF. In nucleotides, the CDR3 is TGTGCCAGCAGCCGGGACAGGGCCTACGAGCAGTACTTC.

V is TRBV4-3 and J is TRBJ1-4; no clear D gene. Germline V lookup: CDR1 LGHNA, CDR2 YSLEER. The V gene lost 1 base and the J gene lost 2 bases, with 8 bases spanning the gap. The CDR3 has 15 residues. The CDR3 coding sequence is TGCGCCAGCAGCCAAGTCCAGGATACTAATGAAAAACTGTTTTTT. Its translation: CASSQVQDTNEKLFF.

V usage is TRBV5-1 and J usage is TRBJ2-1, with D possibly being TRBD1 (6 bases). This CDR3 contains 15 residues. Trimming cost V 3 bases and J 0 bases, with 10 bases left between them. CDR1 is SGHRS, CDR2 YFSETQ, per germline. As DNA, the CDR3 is TGCGCCAGCAGCTCTACAGGGAGCTCCTACAATGAGCAGTTCTTC. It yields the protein CASSSTGSSYNEQFF.

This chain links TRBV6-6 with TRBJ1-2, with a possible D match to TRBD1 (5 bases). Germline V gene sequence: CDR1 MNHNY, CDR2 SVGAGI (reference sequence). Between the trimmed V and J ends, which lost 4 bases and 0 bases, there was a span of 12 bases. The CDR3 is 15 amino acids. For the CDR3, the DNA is TGTGCCAGCAGTTTCCGGGACTCCTCTAACTATGGCTACACCTTC. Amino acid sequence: CASSFRDSSNYGYTF.

Written as DNA, the CDR3 is TGTGCCAGCAGTTACGAAGGGCCATCTTTTAACTATGGCTACACCTTC. Translation gives CASSYEGPSFNYGYTF. The rearrangement joins TRBV6-2 or TRBV6-3 to TRBJ1-2; D unresolved. V lost 2 bases, J lost 1 base, and 14 bases lay in between. The CDR3 covers 16 residues. CDR1 is MNHEY and CDR2 is SVGEGT in the germline V gene.

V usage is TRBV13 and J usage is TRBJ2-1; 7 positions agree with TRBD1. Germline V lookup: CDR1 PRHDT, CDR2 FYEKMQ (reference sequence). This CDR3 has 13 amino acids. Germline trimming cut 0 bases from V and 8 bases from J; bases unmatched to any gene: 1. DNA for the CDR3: TGTGCCAGCAGCTTAGGAGGGGGCGATGAGCAGTTCTTC. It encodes CASSLGGGDEQFF.

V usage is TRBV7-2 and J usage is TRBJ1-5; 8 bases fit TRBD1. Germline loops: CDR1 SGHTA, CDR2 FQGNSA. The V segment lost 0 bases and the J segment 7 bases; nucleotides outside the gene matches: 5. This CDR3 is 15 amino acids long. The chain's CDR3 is CASSLAQGAGQPQHF. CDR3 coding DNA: TGTGCCAGCAGCTTAGCTCAGGGGGCAGGGCAGCCCCAGCATTTT.

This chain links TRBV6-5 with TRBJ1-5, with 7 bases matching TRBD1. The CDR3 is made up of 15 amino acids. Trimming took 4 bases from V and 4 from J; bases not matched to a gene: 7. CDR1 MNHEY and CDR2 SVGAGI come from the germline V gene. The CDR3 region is CASSWTGATNQPQHF. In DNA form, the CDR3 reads TGTGCCAGCAGTTGGACAGGAGCTACAAATCAGCCCCAGCATTTT.

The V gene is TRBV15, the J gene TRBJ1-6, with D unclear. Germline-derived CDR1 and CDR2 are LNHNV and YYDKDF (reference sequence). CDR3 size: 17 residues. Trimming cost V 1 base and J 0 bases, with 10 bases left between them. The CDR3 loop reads CATSRGEGTSYNSPLHF. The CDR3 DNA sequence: TGTGCCACCAGCAGAGGGGAGGGAACCTCCTATAATTCACCCCTCCACTTT.

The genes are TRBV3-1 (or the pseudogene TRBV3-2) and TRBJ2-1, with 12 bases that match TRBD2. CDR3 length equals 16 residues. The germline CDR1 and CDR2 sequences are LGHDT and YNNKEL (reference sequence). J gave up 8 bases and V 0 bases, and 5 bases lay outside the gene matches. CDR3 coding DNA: TGTGCCAGCAGCCAAGATCCTAGCGGGAGGGCTTATGAGCAGTTCTTC. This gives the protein CASSQDPSGRAYEQFF.